The 24 T cell receptor beta chains presented below share a single source sample, sequenced in a study of T cells after yellow fever vaccination. MiXCR was run by TCRdb on the 5' RACE reads, yielding one entry per CDR3 protein. The table shows 500,000 to 650,000 distinct CDR3 sequences, with roughly a sixth occurring only once. Sequenced here: PBMCs, sampled 5 days after the first yellow fever vaccination. Receptor source: a man aged 18 to 29 who received the YFV17D yellow fever vaccine.

The V gene is TRBV12-3 or TRBV12-4, the J gene TRBJ2-2; D possibly corresponds to TRBD1 (5 bases). This CDR3 has 13 residues. Trimming took off 6 bases at V and 7 bases at J, with 12 bases between the two ends. The CDR3: CASSLQAVGELFF. For the CDR3, the DNA is TGTGCCAGCAGCCTACAGGCGGTCGGGGAGCTGTTTTTT.

This clonotype showed up just a few times. The J gene is TRBJ2-1, the V gene TRBV4-1; 8 bases agree with TRBD2. This CDR3 region has 16 residues. Germline CDR1 is MGHRA and CDR2 is YSYEKL. V was pared by 3 bases and J by 3 bases, with 7 bases of the junction left unmatched. The DNA for the CDR3 is TGCGCCAGCAGCCAGGTCGGGACTAGTGTCTACAATGAGCAGTTCTTC. Translated, it gives CASSQVGTSVYNEQFF.

The rearrangement uses TRBV4-1 and TRBJ2-7, with 9 bases lining up with TRBD1. The CDR3 is 15 amino acids. CDR1 MGHRA and CDR2 YSYEKL come from the germline V gene. Trimming took 3 bases from V and 4 from J; bases not matched to a gene: 7. CDR3 in DNA: TGCGCCAGCAGCCACCCGGGACAGGGCCAGTACGAGCAGTACTTC. It codes for CASSHPGQGQYEQYF.

V usage is TRBV12-3 or TRBV12-4 and J usage is TRBJ1-5; D gene ambiguous. This CDR3 is built from 13 residues. Trimming pared 0 bases from V and 6 bases from J, leaving 6 bases between. CDR3 protein: CASSLARVQPQHF. DNA of the CDR3: TGTGCCAGCAGTTTAGCGCGCGTTCAGCCCCAGCATTTT.

This clonotype was seen only a few times. The gene calls are TRBV4-2 and TRBJ1-5; no clear D gene. The CDR3 runs 16 residues. Trimming removed 1 base from V and 5 bases from J, with 15 bases in between. Germline CDR1 is LGHNA and CDR2 is YNFKEQ. CDR3 sequence reads: CASSQVDQGGYQPQHF. The CDR3 DNA is TGTGCCAGCAGCCAAGTCGACCAAGGAGGGTATCAGCCCCAGCATTTT.

The V gene is TRBV6-1, the J gene TRBJ2-3; 9 bases fit TRBD2. This CDR3 is built from 11 residues. J was trimmed by 12 bases and V by 7 bases; bases with no gene match: 5. From germline, CDR1 is MNHNS and CDR2 SASEGT. The CDR3 reads CASNLAGSQYF. CDR3 in DNA: TGTGCCAGCAATCTAGCGGGGTCCCAGTATTTT.

The chain combines TRBV5-1 with TRBJ1-2; maybe TRBD1 (5 bases). Trimming removed 2 bases at V and 1 base at J, with 21 bases between. The CDR3 has 18 amino acids. Germline CDR1 is SGHRS and CDR2 is YFSETQ. CDR3 amino acids: CASSLSWDRGGFNYGYTF. As DNA, the CDR3 is TGCGCCAGCAGCTTAAGCTGGGACCGCGGGGGATTTAACTATGGCTACACCTTC.

This clonotype was seen a handful of times. The gene calls are TRBV7-2 and TRBJ2-7; 11 nucleotides line up with TRBD2. The CDR3 contains 15 residues. V gave up 3 bases and J gave up 6 bases; unmatched junction bases: 7. The germline V gene has CDR1 SGHTA and CDR2 FQGNSA. CDR3 region: CASSFHIAGGPEQYF. The CDR3, as DNA: TGTGCCAGCAGCTTCCACATAGCGGGGGGGCCCGAGCAGTACTTC. Together with reference TRBV7-2 and TRBJ2-7, the CDR3 gives the full variable domain: GAGVSQSPSNKVTEKGKDVELRCDPISGHTALYWYRQSLGQGLEFLIYFQGNSAPDKSGLPSDRFSAERTGGSVSTLTIQRTQQEDSAVYLCASSFHIAGGPEQYFGPGTRLTVT.

The V call is TRBV7-2, the J call TRBJ2-7; a possible D gene is TRBD2 (6 bases). Trimming removed 3 bases at V and 3 bases at J, with 6 bases between. The CDR3 has 12 residues. Germline V gene sequence: CDR1 SGHTA, CDR2 FQGNSA. The CDR3 sequence: CASSLDYYEQYF. The CDR3 DNA is TGTGCCAGCAGCTTGGACTACTACGAGCAGTACTTC.

In this sample, this clonotype turned up a few times. This chain uses TRBV4-1 with TRBJ1-5, with TRBD1 identical over 9 bases. CDR1 is MGHRA, CDR2 YSYEKL, per germline. V trimming: 3 bases; J trimming: 6 bases; junction bases outside the gene matches: 9. The CDR3 totals 16 residues. CDR3 sequence reads: CASSQSPGQGTQPQHF. CDR3 nucleotide sequence: TGCGCCAGCAGCCAGTCCCCGGGACAGGGTACTCAGCCCCAGCATTTT.

This clonotype was seen a handful of times. This sequence joins TRBV25-1 and TRBJ1-2; D may be TRBD1 (5 bases). In germline, CDR1 is MGHDK, CDR2 SYGVNS. The CDR3 is 14 amino acids. V lost 2 bases and J lost 6, with 13 bases in between. This CDR3 is CASSEPLGTHGYTF. In nucleotides, the CDR3 is TGTGCCAGCAGTGAACCGTTAGGGACCCATGGCTACACCTTC.

This clonotype appeared a few times. This rearrangement joins TRBV4-3 to TRBJ2-2; 9 bases are shared with TRBD2. Germline-derived CDR1 and CDR2 are LGHNA and YSLEER. The V segment lost 0 bases and the J segment 6 bases; nucleotides outside the gene matches: 2. The CDR3 is 15 amino acids. CDR3 sequence: CASSQERGGAGELFF. In nucleotides, the CDR3 is TGCGCCAGCAGCCAAGAGCGCGGGGGGGCCGGGGAGCTGTTTTTT.

This clonotype appeared many times. V is TRBV7-2 and J is TRBJ2-5; 12 bases fit TRBD1. Germline V gene data show CDR1 as SGHTA and CDR2 as FQGNSA. The V segment lost 4 bases and the J segment 5 bases; nucleotides outside the gene matches: 5. The CDR3 loop spans 15 amino acids. CDR3 coding DNA: TGTGCCAGCAGCTCCGGGACAGGGGGCATGGAGACCCAGTACTTC. This translates into CASSSGTGGMETQYF.

The chain combines TRBV7-6 with TRBJ1-4; tentatively, D is TRBD1 (6 bases). This CDR3 contains 15 residues. Looked up from germline, CDR1 is SGHVS and CDR2 is FNYEAQ. Trimming cost V 2 bases and J 8 bases, with 15 bases left between them. CDR3 amino acids: CASSLLGQLSEKLFF. In DNA form, the CDR3 reads TGTGCCAGCAGCTTACTGGGACAACTCAGCGAAAAACTGTTTTTT.

The chain employs TRBV29-1 and TRBJ2-1; D tentatively fits TRBD1 or TRBD2 (5 bases each). CDR1 and CDR2 (germline): SQVTM, ANQGSEA. CDR3 length: 13 amino acids. V was trimmed by 7 bases and J by 4 bases, leaving 14 bases between them. The CDR3 DNA sequence: TGCAGCGGCACCGGGGCTACGTACAATGAGCAGTTCTTC. Residues: CSGTGATYNEQFF.

The chain joins TRBV6-5 to TRBJ1-1, with D unclear. The CDR3 is 14 amino acids. The V gene's germline CDR1 is MNHEY and CDR2 SVGAGI. Trimming shortened V by 4 bases and J by 1 base, and 10 bases separated the two germline ends. The CDR3 region has the DNA TGTGCCAGCAGTTTGACGGACGGGAACACTGAAGCTTTCTTT. This codes for CASSLTDGNTEAFF.

The V call is TRBV11-2, the J call TRBJ2-1; 11 nucleotides line up with TRBD2. CDR1 and CDR2 (germline): SGHAT, FQNNGV. Trimming took 5 bases from V and 8 from J; bases not matched to a gene: 8. CDR3 length: 15 residues. For the CDR3, the DNA is TGTGCCAGCAGCCGAATAGCGGGGGGGCTCTATGAGCAGTTCTTC. This translates into CASSRIAGGLYEQFF.

This clonotype was found a few times. This chain uses TRBV10-3 with TRBJ2-5; 12 bases are a match to TRBD2. The CDR3 is made up of 15 amino acids. The V and J ends lost 6 bases and 5 bases, in that order; junction bases with no gene match: 7. Germline V CDR1 and CDR2: ENHRY, SYGVKD. DNA for the CDR3: TGTGCCATCAGCCCTAGCGGGGGGGCCGGTGAGACCCAGTACTTC. This encodes CAISPSGGAGETQYF.

This clonotype showed up just a few times. V usage is TRBV5-1 and J usage is TRBJ2-7, with TRBD2 identical over 8 bases. CDR1 is SGHRS and CDR2 is YFSETQ in the germline V gene. Trimming took 0 bases from V and 5 from J; bases not matched to a gene: 7. The CDR3 is made up of 15 amino acids. This CDR3 reads CASSLVAGLRDEQYF. The CDR3 DNA reads TGCGCCAGCAGCTTGGTAGCGGGGCTAAGGGACGAGCAGTACTTC.

The V gene is TRBV20-1, the J gene TRBJ2-3; D is uncertain. The V gene's germline CDR1 is DFQATT and CDR2 SNEGSKA (reference sequence). CDR3 length: 14 residues. Trimming cost V 3 bases and J 3 bases, with 13 bases left between them. In DNA, the CDR3 is TGCAGTGCTAGGGGGTCGAGGCGGACAGATACGCAGTATTTT. It translates to CSARGSRRTDTQYF.

For this clonotype: The junction does not match germline at one end; this may be a read error. The V gene is TRBV5-1, the J gene TRBJ2-2; 10 bases are shared with TRBD1. CDR1 SGHRS and CDR2 YFSETQ come from the germline V gene. The CDR3 sequence is 15 residues long. The CDR3 coding sequence is TGCGCCAGCAGTCGGGGGGACAGGGGCCCCGGGGAGCTGTATTTT. Translating gives CASSRGDRGPGELYF.

The rearrangement joins TRBV24-1 to TRBJ1-5; 7 bases match TRBD1. The CDR3 totals 13 residues. J lost 6 bases, V lost 5 bases, and 3 bases had no gene match. Germline CDR1 reads KGHDR; CDR2 reads SFDVKD. The CDR3 is CATSAGGGQPQHF. The CDR3 coding sequence is TGTGCCACCAGTGCAGGGGGAGGTCAGCCCCAGCATTTT.

The J gene is TRBJ2-7, the V gene TRBV12-5; tentatively, D is TRBD2 (6 bases). Trimming took off 3 bases at V and 3 bases at J, with 12 bases between the two ends. CDR1 and CDR2 from the germline V gene are LGHNT and FRNRAP. CDR3 length: 14 amino acids. The CDR3, as DNA: TGTGCTAGTGGTTTACGGGGGATCAACTACGAGCAGTACTTC. Its protein product is CASGLRGINYEQYF.

This clonotype has ten or more counts. The CDR3 region is CASSSQGDQPQHF. CDR3 nucleotides: TGTGCCAGCAGTTCCCAGGGTGACCAGCCCCAGCATTTT. The chain uses TRBV7-9 and TRBJ1-5; maybe TRBD1 (5 bases). Trimming removed 6 bases from V and 7 bases from J, with 13 bases in between. Germline V gene data show CDR1 as SEHNR and CDR2 as FQNEAQ (reference sequence). This CDR3 comprises 13 residues.